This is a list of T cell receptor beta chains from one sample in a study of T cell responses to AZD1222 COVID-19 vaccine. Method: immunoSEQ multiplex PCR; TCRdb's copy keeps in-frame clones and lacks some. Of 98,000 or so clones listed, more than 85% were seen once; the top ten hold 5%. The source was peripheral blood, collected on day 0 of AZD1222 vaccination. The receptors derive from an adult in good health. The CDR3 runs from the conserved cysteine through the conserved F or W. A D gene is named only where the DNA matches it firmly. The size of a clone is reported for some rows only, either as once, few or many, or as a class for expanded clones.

TGTGCCACCAGTGATTCAGGGGGGAACACTGAAGCTTTCTTT CATSDSGGNTEAFF - TRBD1 TRBJ1-1 TRBV24-1
TGTGCCAGCAGCTCCATGCGGATAGACACCGGGGAGCTGTTTTTT CASSSMRIDTGELFF few - TRBJ2-2 TRBV5-6
TGTGCCAGCAGCGTTCCGGGAGGCTACACCTTC CASSVPGGYTF - - TRBJ1-2 TRBV9
TGTGCCAGCAGCAAGGACCTTCTGGCGGGACGCGATGAGCAGTTCTTC CASSKDLLAGRDEQFF - - TRBJ2-1 TRBV2
TGTGCCAGCAGTGATAATGGGGGAAGGGGTTCGCATGGCTACACCTTC CASSDNGGRGSHGYTF - - TRBJ1-2 TRBV6-1
TGTGCCAGCAGCTTACAAGCTGGCCCAGATACGCAGTATTTT CASSLQAGPDTQYF - - TRBJ2-3 TRBV7-2
TGTGCCAGCGCCGCCGGGACAGGGTTCAATGAGCAGTTCTTC CASAAGTGFNEQFF - TRBD1 TRBJ2-1 TRBV10-3
TGCGCCAGCAGCTTAGTACTTACCGGTCACAGTGAGCAGTTCTTC CASSLVLTGHSEQFF - - TRBJ2-1 TRBV5-1
TGTGCCAGCAGGGCAAACTATGGCTACACCTTC CASRANYGYTF - - TRBJ1-2 TRBV9
TGTGCCTGGAGTGTCGGGGCCCCAGAGACCCAGTACTTC CAWSVGAPETQYF - - TRBJ2-5 TRBV30
TGTGCCAGCAGCTTATCCCCCCTTATGGGGACTAGCGACGAGCGTGAGCAGTTCTTC CASSLSPLMGTSDEREQFF few TRBD2 TRBJ2-1 TRBV7-9
TGTGCCAGTAGTCTGAAAAGGGGGCTAGCGGTCGCAGATACGCAGTATTTT CASSLKRGLAVADTQYF - - TRBJ2-3 TRBV19
TGCGCCAGCAGGAGGACAGAGAGCTCCTACGAGCAGTACTTC CASRRTESSYEQYF - - TRBJ2-7 TRBV10-2
TGTGCCAGCACCTCGAAAGCGGGAGGATCCTACGAGCAGTACTTC CASTSKAGGSYEQYF once TRBD2 TRBJ2-7 TRBV6-5
TGTGCCTGGAGTGGGGACAGCTCCTACGAGCAGTACTTC CAWSGDSSYEQYF - TRBD1 TRBJ2-7 TRBV30
TGTGCCAGCAGCTTGGCCTCGGGACGGCGAAATGAAAAACTGTTTTTT CASSLASGRRNEKLFF - - TRBJ1-4 TRBV5-4
TGCAGCGTTGAAGATATAAGCAACGGGCGGCTAGCGGGAGGGCCCAGGGGGACCCAGTACTTC CSVEDISNGRLAGGPRGTQYF once TRBD2 TRBJ2-5 TRBV29-1
TGTGCCAGCAGCCCCAATCCAACTAATGAAAAACTGTTTTTT CASSPNPTNEKLFF once - TRBJ1-4 TRBV4-2
TGTGCCAGCAGCCCCCGGCTAGCGGGCCGCACAGATACGCAGTATTTT CASSPRLAGRTDTQYF - TRBD2 TRBJ2-3 TRBV7-2
TGTGCCATCTCGACAGGTCCTGCTCAGGCACACTACGTCCCTACGAAATACTTC CAISTGPAQAHYVPTKYF - - TRBJ2-7 TRBV27
TGTGCCAGCCTACAGGGGTCGGGAGATACGCAGTATTTT CASLQGSGDTQYF once TRBD1 TRBJ2-3 TRBV18
TGTGCCAGTGACAGCCCTCCCGGGCCCCAGCATTTT CASDSPPGPQHF - - TRBJ1-5 TRBV28
TGCGCCAGCAGTCAATCCAAGGGACAGACCTACGAGCAGTACTTC CASSQSKGQTYEQYF once TRBD1 TRBJ2-7 TRBV23-1
TGTGCCAGCACCGATAAACTAGCGGGAGTAACCCATGAGCAGTTCTTC CASTDKLAGVTHEQFF - TRBD2 TRBJ2-1 TRBV7-8
TGTGCCAGCAGTTTAACGATAGAGGGAGATCAGCCCCAGCATTTT CASSLTIEGDQPQHF - - TRBJ1-5 TRBV27
TGTGCCAGCAGCTTAGCGATAAACCCGGGGGAAAAACTGTTTTTT CASSLAINPGEKLFF - - TRBJ1-4 TRBV11-2
TGTGCCAGCAGTTATCAGGGTCGAGATAGGGATGAGCAGTTCTTC CASSYQGRDRDEQFF - - TRBJ2-1 TRBV6-5
TGCGCCAGCAGTGAGTCGAAGAGAGGGCAACTGTTTTTT CASSESKRGQLFF - - TRBJ1-4 TRBV10-1
TGTGCCAGCAGTTCCGGACAGAATCAGCCCCAGCATTTT CASSSGQNQPQHF - - TRBJ1-5 TRBV28
TGTGCCAGCAGCGAATCAACAGGGTTTAACTATGGCTACACCTTC CASSESTGFNYGYTF - - TRBJ1-2 TRBV9
TGTGCCAGCAGTGAAGGGAGGACCCGTGAAAAACTGTTTTTT CASSEGRTREKLFF - - TRBJ1-4 TRBV6-1
TGTGCCAGCAGCTTTGGGAGGGTTTCCTACGAGCAGTACTTC CASSFGRVSYEQYF - TRBD2 TRBJ2-7 TRBV7-8
TGTGCCAGCAGCCTGGGACTCCCGCAAGATGAGCAGTTCTTC CASSLGLPQDEQFF - - TRBJ2-1 TRBV3-1/TRBV3-2
TGTGCCAGCAGCTCGAGGCCCGGGGAGAACACTGAAGCTTTCTTT CASSSRPGENTEAFF - - TRBJ1-1 TRBV7-2
TGTGCCAGCAGCTTAGGCTTTATCTCCTACGAGCAGTACTTC CASSLGFISYEQYF - - TRBJ2-7 TRBV11-3
TGTGCCAGCAGCCACGGGACTCTACAAGAGACCCAGTACTTC CASSHGTLQETQYF - - TRBJ2-5 TRBV3-1/TRBV3-2
TGCGCCAGCAGCTCTCGGACAGCCTACGAGCAGTACTTC CASSSRTAYEQYF - - TRBJ2-7 TRBV5-1